This T cell receptor (beta chain) was retrieved from a study of neurological immune-mediated disorders. The V segment lost 4 bases and the J segment 2 bases; nucleotides outside the gene matches: 11. This CDR3 region has 16 residues. Germline V gene data show CDR1 as SQVTM and CDR2 as ANQGSEA. Overall study results and limits: HTLV-1-associated myelopathy displayed the greatest TCR clonal expansion, and multiple sclerosis exhibited the smallest, lower than that of healthy controls.

The cDNA was synthesized by 5'RACE incorporating 10-nucleotide random UMIs. TCRdb called the 5' RACE reads again in MiXCR, with one record for every CDR3 protein. The sample holds 49,000 or so distinct CDR3 sequences; 16% are singletons and the top ten take 4% to 5.5%. This clonotype is medium-sized (0.01 to 0.1%). Antigen: not known. The TCR was taken from a man aged 60 to 69 in good health. The chain combines TRBV29-1 with TRBJ2-1; TRBD2 agrees at 7 bases. The source material was PBMCs. The CDR3 sequence: CSVGIGAGRAYNEQFF. CDR3 DNA sequence: TGCAGCGTTGGGATAGGAGCGGGAAGGGCCTACAATGAGCAGTTCTTC.